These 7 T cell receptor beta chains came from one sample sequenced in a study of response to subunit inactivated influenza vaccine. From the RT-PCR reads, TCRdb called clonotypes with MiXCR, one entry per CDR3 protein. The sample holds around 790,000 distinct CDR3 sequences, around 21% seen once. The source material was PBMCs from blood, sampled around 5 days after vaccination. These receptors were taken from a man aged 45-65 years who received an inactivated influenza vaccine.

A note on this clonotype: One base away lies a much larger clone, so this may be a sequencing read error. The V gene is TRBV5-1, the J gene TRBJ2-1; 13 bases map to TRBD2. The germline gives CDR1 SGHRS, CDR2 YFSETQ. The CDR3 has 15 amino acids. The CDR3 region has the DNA TGCGGCAGCAGCTTGGAGGGACTAGCGGGAAATGAGCAGTTCTTC. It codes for CGSSLEGLAGNEQFF.

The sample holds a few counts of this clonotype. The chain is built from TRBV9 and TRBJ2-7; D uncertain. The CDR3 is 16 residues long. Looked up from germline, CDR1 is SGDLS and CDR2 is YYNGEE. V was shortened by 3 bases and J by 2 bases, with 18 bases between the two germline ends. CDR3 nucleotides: TGTGCCAGCAGCGGACGCCCCGGGTCTCCTACCTACGAGCAGTACTTC. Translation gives CASSGRPGSPTYEQYF.

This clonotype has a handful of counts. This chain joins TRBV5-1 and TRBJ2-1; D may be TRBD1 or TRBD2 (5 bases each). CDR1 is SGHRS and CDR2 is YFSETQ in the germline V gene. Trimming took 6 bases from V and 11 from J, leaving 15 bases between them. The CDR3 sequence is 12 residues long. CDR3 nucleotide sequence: TGCGCCAGCACCAAAAGCTGGGACCAGCAGTTCTTC. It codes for CASTKSWDQQFF.

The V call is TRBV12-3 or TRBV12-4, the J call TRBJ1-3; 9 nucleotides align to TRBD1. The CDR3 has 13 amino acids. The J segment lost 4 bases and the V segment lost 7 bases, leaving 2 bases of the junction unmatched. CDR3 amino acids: CASNGQGGNTIYF. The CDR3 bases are TGTGCCAGCAATGGACAGGGGGGAAACACCATATATTTT.

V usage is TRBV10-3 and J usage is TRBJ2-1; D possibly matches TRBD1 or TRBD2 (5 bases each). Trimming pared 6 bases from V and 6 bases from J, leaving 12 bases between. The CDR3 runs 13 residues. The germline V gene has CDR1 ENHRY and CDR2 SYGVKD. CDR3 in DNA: TGTGCCATCAGCACCGGGGCTCGCAATGAGCAGTTCTTC. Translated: CAISTGARNEQFF.

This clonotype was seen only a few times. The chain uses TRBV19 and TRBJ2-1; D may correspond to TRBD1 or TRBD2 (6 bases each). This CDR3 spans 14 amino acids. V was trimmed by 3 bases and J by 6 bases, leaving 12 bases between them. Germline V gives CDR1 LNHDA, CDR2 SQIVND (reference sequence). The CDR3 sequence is CASSIFGGGNEQFF. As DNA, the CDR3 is TGTGCCAGTAGTATCTTCGGAGGGGGCAATGAGCAGTTCTTC.

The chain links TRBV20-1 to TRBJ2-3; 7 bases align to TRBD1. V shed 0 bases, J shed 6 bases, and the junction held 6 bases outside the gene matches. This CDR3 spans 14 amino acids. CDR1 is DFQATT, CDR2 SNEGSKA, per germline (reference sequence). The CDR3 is CSARDTGDFDTQYF. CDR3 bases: TGCAGTGCTAGAGATACAGGGGATTTTGATACGCAGTATTTT.